The 10 T cell receptor beta chains listed next were all sequenced from one sample in a study of cytotoxic CD8 clonotypes in ibrutinib-treated CLL. Method: immunoSEQ multiplex PCR; TCRdb's copy keeps in-frame clones and lacks some. The sample lists about 85,000 clones, around 79% seen once, with around 4.8% in the top ten. The sequenced sample was PBMCs, obtained after 12 months of ibrutinib treatment. These receptors originate from a human donor with chronic lymphocytic leukemia.

The V gene is TRBV5-8, the J gene TRBJ1-1; D is possibly TRBD1 (6 bases). CDR1 is SGHTS and CDR2 is YDEGEE in the germline V gene. Trimming removed 0 bases from V and 5 bases from J, with 11 bases in between. This CDR3 contains 14 residues. The CDR3 sequence is CASSLGGPGTEAFF. The DNA of the CDR3 is TGTGCCAGCAGCTTGGGGGGGCCGGGGACTGAAGCTTTCTTT.

This clone was seen only a few times. The chain combines TRBV7-9 with TRBJ2-1; the D is unclear. V lost 4 bases to trimming and J lost 3 bases, with 13 bases between them. The CDR3 covers 15 residues. The germline V gene encodes CDR1 SEHNR and CDR2 FQNEAQ (reference sequence). The CDR3 reads CASSSPGLGYNEQFF. Here the CDR3 DNA reads TGTGCCAGCAGCTCCCCGGGCCTAGGCTACAATGAGCAGTTCTTC.

The V and J genes are TRBV5-1 and TRBJ2-5, with TRBD2 matching over 9 bases. The CDR3 covers 16 residues. The V segment lost 0 bases and the J segment 2 bases; nucleotides outside the gene matches: 5. Germline V lookup: CDR1 SGHRS, CDR2 YFSETQ. The CDR3 here is CASSLVVAGGQETQYF. The CDR3 DNA reads as TGCGCCAGCAGCTTGGTCGTGGCGGGGGGGCAAGAGACCCAGTACTTC. Looking up the rest from reference TRBV5-1 and TRBJ2-5 gives the full variable domain: KAGVTQTPRYLIKTRGQQVTLSCSPISGHRSVSWYQQTPGQGLQFLFEYFSETQRNKGNFPGRFSGRQFSNSRSEMNVSTLELGDSALYLCASSLVVAGGQETQYFGPGTRLLVL.

This clone was counted between two and nine times. The rearrangement links TRBV7-2 to TRBJ1-5, with D unresolved. CDR1 is SGHTA and CDR2 is FQGNSA in the germline V gene. Trimming shortened V by 5 bases and J by 5 bases, and 16 bases separated the two germline ends. The CDR3 runs 15 residues. In DNA, the CDR3 is TGTGCCAGCAGCCCCACCCAGGACGGTTATCAGCCCCAGCATTTT. Translated: CASSPTQDGYQPQHF.

The rearrangement joins TRBV5-1 to TRBJ1-3; D is possibly TRBD1 (6 bases). The CDR3 consists of 14 residues. CDR1 and CDR2 (germline): SGHRS, YFSETQ. V was clipped by 5 bases and J by 0 bases, with 9 bases between them. CDR3 protein: CASRDSASGNTIYF. The CDR3 DNA reads as TGCGCCAGCAGGGACAGCGCCTCTGGAAACACCATATATTTT. Together with reference TRBV5-1 and TRBJ1-3, the CDR3 gives the full variable domain: KAGVTQTPRYLIKTRGQQVTLSCSPISGHRSVSWYQQTPGQGLQFLFEYFSETQRNKGNFPGRFSGRQFSNSRSEMNVSTLELGDSALYLCASRDSASGNTIYFGEGSWLTVV.

The chain employs TRBV10-3 and TRBJ2-5; tentative D call: TRBD1 (6 bases). This CDR3 has 15 residues. Germline V gene lookup returns CDR1 ENHRY and CDR2 SYGVKD. V shed 4 bases and J shed 1 base, with 13 bases lying between them. Here the CDR3 reads CAISVGQGSQETQYF. In nucleotides, the CDR3 is TGTGCCATCAGTGTGGGGCAGGGGAGCCAAGAGACCCAGTACTTC.

V gene TRBV29-1 combines with J gene TRBJ2-3; tentative D call: TRBD1 (5 bases). Trimming took 3 bases from V and 6 from J, leaving 13 bases between them. The CDR3 is 13 amino acids. The germline gives CDR1 SQVTM, CDR2 ANQGSEA. In nucleotides, the CDR3 is TGCAGCGTTGACTTGGGGCTGGGGGATACGCAGTATTTT. Its protein product is CSVDLGLGDTQYF.

J is TRBJ2-1 and V is TRBV7-2; unclear D gene. This CDR3 is built from 14 residues. From germline, CDR1 is SGHTA and CDR2 FQGNSA. V lost 5 bases and J 0 bases, leaving 8 bases between the germline ends. The CDR3 bases are TGTGCCAGCAGCAACCCGAGCTCCTACAATGAGCAGTTCTTC. Translating gives CASSNPSSYNEQFF.

The rearrangement uses TRBV7-3 and TRBJ1-1, with a possible D match to TRBD1 (5 bases). CDR3 length: 14 residues. Germline CDR1 is SGHTA and CDR2 is FQGTGA. The ends were cut back, 1 base at V and 5 bases at J, with 11 bases in the middle. DNA for the CDR3: TGTGCCAGCAGCTTAATGTTGGGGCCTACTGAAGCTTTCTTT. It translates to CASSLMLGPTEAFF.

This chain connects TRBV6-5 to TRBJ2-7; D is possibly TRBD1 or TRBD2 (6 bases each). The germline V gene has CDR1 MNHEY and CDR2 SVGAGI. The CDR3 totals 13 residues. V lost 7 bases and J lost 5, with 15 bases in between. This CDR3 reads CASTYPGGDEQYF. CDR3 DNA sequence: TGTGCCAGCACCTACCCCGGGGGCGACGAGCAGTACTTC.